This T cell receptor beta chain was sequenced during a study of CD8 T cells in Susac syndrome. About the research overall: Of the sequenced Susac syndrome patients, more than five had active disease and roughly eight were in remission.

About this clonotype itself: Its antigen is still unknown.

The RNA, about 0.45 to 1 ug, was put through reverse transcription using random hexamers. MiXCR, applied by TCRdb to the immunoSEQ multiplex PCR reads, yields one record per CDR3 protein. The sample contains around 170,000 distinct CDR3 sequences, over 90% of which appear only once. There are 15 residues in the CDR3. Trimming removed 6 bases from V and 5 bases from J, with 19 bases in between. Study observations and caveats: Clonal CD8+ expansion in Susac was highest in TEMRA cells and active patients. TCR sequencing and HLA analysis covered a relatively small number of individuals.

This sequence joins TRBV12-3 or TRBV12-4 and TRBJ2-5; D might be TRBD1 (6 bases). This clonotype was sampled from a human donor with Susac syndrome. Input material: CD8+ T cells from PBMCs. In DNA, the CDR3 is TGTGCCAGCAGACCAGGGGCAGCGCAGAGGGAGACCCAGTACTTC. Encoded protein: CASRPGAAQRETQYF.